This TCR beta chain was identified in a study of cytomegalovirus exposure and HLA in healthy donors (dated by TCRdb to about 2017). Context from the whole study: An earlier analysis of 587 of the donors reported roughly 300 Gb of sequence data and roughly 100 million unique TCR beta sequences from some 180 million T cells. The number of typed donors differed by locus: about 620-640 for A, B, C, DRB1 and DQB1; about 520 for DQA1; approximately 600 for DPA1; and some 470 for DPB1. To decide whether each TCR beta V gene segment behaved as functional or pseudogenic, an earlier analysis of fewer than 750 of the donors relied on high-throughput TCR beta sequencing. A later genetic analysis took genome-wide SNP genotypes for about 60% of the roughly 670 donors and used that subset as a discovery cohort. In addition to the first cohort of 666 subjects, a separate validation cohort of some 120 different subjects was used. In a later analysis, previously published TCR beta repertoires from roughly 710 donors were re-analyzed and high-resolution HLA genotyping was added so that TCR occurrence patterns could be studied. Every discovery cohort repertoire had been produced on one sequencing platform. A handful of DR-DQ haplotypes were handled as single units for association and clustering because linkage in the cohort was strong. Around 320 gigabases of sequencing data and approximately 85 million unique TCR sequences were included in an early release covering about 620 HLA-typed donors. Among about 400 genotyped donors of the cohort, an average of roughly 230,000 unique TCR beta nucleotide sequences was sequenced per donor, of which about 19% were non-productive. The study combined high-throughput TCR immunosequencing, statistical association of individual TCRs with disease status, and machine learning to predict cytomegalovirus infection status. HLA typing covered class I and class II loci at four-digit resolution. Rather than using new phenotypic data, the later analysis identified candidate immune exposures from TCR beta sequences and from how often those sequences occurred across donors. Using immunosequencing, the study profiled T cell repertoires from about 650 subjects and related those repertoires to cytomegalovirus serostatus. Donor age, sex, ethnicity and CMV serostatus were compiled together with the repertoire data. The study aimed to test whether signatures of past pathogen exposure could be identified by cataloging public T cell receptors. Of the roughly 410 genotyped donors, roughly 80% were placed in the genetic ancestry cluster associated with self-reported Caucasian donors. Overall study results and their limits: Some 16 rarely observed V segments, including chromosome 9 orphons, were excluded from the earlier analysis of a few hundred of the donors because counts were too low. A group of highly shared sequence variants was considered likely to be a technical artifact of the sequencing pipeline. In a later analysis, HLA-associated TCR beta chains showed more clonal expansion and lower generation probabilities than non-associated chains that were equally common. Cytomegalovirus status was reported to be diagnosed by the classifier with high specificity and sensitivity in both the original and validation cohorts. In an earlier analysis of around 600 of the donors, most TCR beta V segments appeared in productive rearrangements about 90% or about 30% of the time, broadly matching IMGT annotations. A further reported finding was that TCR beta sequences accurately predicted the HLA-A and HLA-B alleles for most subjects in the first cohort. According to a later analysis, most CMV-associated TCR beta chains appeared to be HLA-restricted, and the HLA associations seemed to be driven largely by CMV exposure. Because HLA typing was unavailable for some donors at each locus, only the typed subset was used in association tests. The 87-base-pair reads could not distinguish some IMGT-functional V segments, including TRBV6-2 and TRBV6-3, so those segments were excluded. The only immune exposure information available for the cohort was CMV serostatus. In vitro tests confirmed that three of the cytomegalovirus-associated TCR beta chains recognize cytomegalovirus antigens. While some public TCRs were present in many individuals, most TCR sequences turned up only very rarely across donors. Presence/absence analyses assumed roughly uniform sequencing depth across donors, an assumption that may not hold. According to a later analysis, parvovirus B19, influenza, CMV and Epstein-Barr virus appeared linked to several top co-occurrence clusters. Strong co-occurrence of HLA alleles, especially DR and DQ, made assigning TCR associations to individual alleles difficult. A later genetic analysis reported fewer N-insertions in productive TCRs among donors in an Asian-associated ancestry cluster than the 666-donor mean. The study gave a list of under 200 TCR beta chains associated with cytomegalovirus. A later analysis found that TCR association rates varied across HLA loci, with DRB1 alleles showing the most associated TCRs and HLA-C alleles the fewest. An association between a missense DCLRE1C variant and V-gene and J-gene trimming of TCR beta chains was found in a later genetic analysis and replicated in an independent cohort. Correlated functional status among segregating V segments might be attributable to linkage disequilibrium, but an unknown experimental factor could not be ruled out. According to the authors, the approach could potentially be generalized to other disease states and immunological phenotypes. This cohort had only TCR beta chains sequenced, and the lack of alpha or paired-chain data limited which features could be detected. A later analysis associated 16,951 TCR beta sequences with specific HLA alleles at a false discovery rate of 0.05.

The cohort consisted of 650 to 700 healthy bone marrow donors. At the time of sampling, all cohort members were nominally healthy, though unrecorded immune exposures were likely present. The donor was CMV seronegative and was included in the group of around 320 seronegative cohort members. A peripheral blood sample was provided by each donor, and peripheral blood mononuclear cells were used for TCR beta sequencing. Genomic DNA extraction from the blood cell samples was performed with the Qiagen DNeasy Blood Extraction Kit. CDR1 and CDR2 are read off the germline V gene as SGDLS and YYNGEE. The CDR3, cysteine through phenylalanine, is 17 amino acids long. Just the 51-base CDR3 DNA is kept, in frame starting at base 1. Trimming accounts for 0 bases at V and 8 bases at J, while the number of junction bases matched to no gene is 10. Library prep was done by the immunoSEQ multiplex PCR assay. The multiplex PCR relied on a mix of 60 forward primers for TCR Vbeta segments and 13 reverse primers for TCR Jbeta segments. Amplification of the CDR3 region of rearranged TCR beta genes was performed with a multiplex PCR assay on genomic DNA. Amplified TCR beta libraries were sequenced as 87-base-pair reads on the Illumina HiSeq System. The paper's data handling went like this. In a later analysis, 80 million or so unique TCR beta chains were counted across the roughly 670 repertoires, and about 10 million of these chains were shared by at least two donors. To remove PCR and sequencing errors, raw reads were error-corrected and collapsed into unique sequences using a nearest-neighbor algorithm that merged closely related sequences. To assign V, D and J gene segments, CDR3 sequences were aligned to IMGT reference sequences. For a sequence to be retained, a match of at least six nucleotides to both a V gene segment and a J gene segment was required. A rearrangement counted as productive if the CDR3 had no stop codons and remained in frame with V and J, and every other rearrangement counted as non-productive. CDR3 was defined according to IMGT convention as the region running from the second conserved V-encoded cysteine to the conserved J-encoded phenylalanine. Sequences without an unambiguous match to a single V gene segment were excluded from the earlier analysis of 587 of the donors. An earlier analysis of approximately 590 of the donors classified V segments as functional when productive rearrangements were above 56.7% and as segregating when the standard deviation between donors was above 5%. A statistical classification framework was built to diagnose cytomegalovirus status from the catalog of TCR beta chain sequences. A later analysis assigned V and J genes by comparing TCR nucleotide sequences with IMGT/GENE-DB human TR gene sequences. A later analysis assigned CDR3 sequences and most-parsimonious VDJ recombination scenarios with the TCRdist pipeline. In a later analysis, every TCR beta chain was defined by the combination of its CDR3 amino acid sequence and its V-gene family, and reads without a unique V-gene family were dropped. In a later analysis, fewer than 600 highly shared, low-generation-probability nucleotide sequences were removed to address suspected cross-contamination and a sequencing artifact. In a later analysis, a clonal expansion index for each public chain was calculated from normalized within-repertoire ranks of inferred template counts. In a later analysis, generation probabilities were computed using a VDJ recombination model fitted to out-of-frame rearrangements, and the results were checked against IGoR. In a later analysis, TCR-TCR, TCR-HLA and TCR-CMV co-occurrence was scored with hypergeometric tests, and a repertoire-size bias correction was applied to TCR pairs. In a later analysis, false discovery rates were estimated by permuting HLA or CMV assignments 20 times. In a later analysis, co-occurring TCRs were grouped with DBSCAN, and TCRdist sequence similarity was added when clustering was performed within HLA-allele-positive subsets. Repertoires with fewer than 30,000 or more than 120,000 public chains, plus five repertoires with anomalous nucleotide sharing, were excluded from co-occurrence clustering. Entries here come from immuneACCESS through TCRdb and include only in-frame sequences with V and J called. Some clones fail to appear in such tables; in the studies checked, an unresolved V gene covers under half of the shortfall, and the cause of the remainder is unknown. V, J and clone size are taken as reported in that table, and D and trimming were inferred from the DNA itself. The sample yields some 130,000 clones; roughly 84% were counted once. The ten largest clones capture around 1.7% of the sample.

About this clone: No antigen is known for it. No quality values exist for individual bases; no much larger clone is one base distant.

The clonotype comes from a boy between 10 and 17 years old in good health and CMV-seronegative. The sequenced material came from PBMCs. The rearranged segments are TRBV9 and TRBJ2-1, with 11 central nucleotides matching TRBD2. The CDR3 reads CASSVELTSGAIDEQFF. The DNA sequence follows: TGTGCCAGCAGCGTAGAGCTGACTAGCGGGGCTATTGATGAGCAGTTCTTC.